Presented here are 25 T cell receptor beta chains from one specimen sequenced in a study of control samples from healthy donors and cancer patients. TCRdb keeps only in-frame clones here, not all; method: immunoSEQ multiplex PCR. The data hold 150,000 to 200,000 clones, with under 96% observed a single time. The sample consisted of blood. These receptors all stem from a woman aged 25 to 39 in good health.

The chain has TRBV30 and TRBJ2-1, with 7 positions matching TRBD1. CDR1 and CDR2 (germline): GTSNPN, SVGIG (reference sequence). The V gene end was trimmed by 2 bases and the J gene end by 8 bases; junction bases not matched to a gene: 6. This CDR3 has 13 amino acids. CDR3 nucleotides: TGTGCCTGGAGTCCCTGGCAGGGGGATGAGCAGTTCTTC. As protein: CAWSPWQGDEQFF.

The chain links TRBV28 to TRBJ2-2; 7 positions match TRBD1. This CDR3 is built from 14 residues. V shed 6 bases and J 4 bases; nucleotides not matched to a gene: 5. Germline values: CDR1 MDHEN, CDR2 SYDVKM. In nucleotides, the CDR3 is TGTGCCAGCAGCCCCGGGACAGCCACCGGGGAGCTGTTTTTT. Its protein product is CASSPGTATGELFF.

This rearrangement joins TRBV19 to TRBJ1-1; tentatively, D is TRBD1 (6 bases). This CDR3 spans 15 amino acids. From germline, CDR1 is LNHDA and CDR2 SQIVND (reference sequence). The germline V and J ends were trimmed by 5 bases and 0 bases, with 13 bases remaining between them. The CDR3 DNA reads as TGTGCCAGTAGTCTCTTCGGGGGGCTGAACACTGAAGCTTTCTTT. This sequence encodes CASSLFGGLNTEAFF.

The rearrangement joins TRBV5-5 to TRBJ2-3; 12 bases match TRBD2. This CDR3 has 20 residues. V lost 0 bases to trimming and J lost 0 bases; unmatched junction nucleotides: 11. CDR1 SGHKS and CDR2 YYEKEE come from the germline V gene (reference sequence). The CDR3 DNA sequence: TGTGCCAGCAGCTTGGGAGGGCCTAGCGGGAGGGCCCTTAGCACAGATACGCAGTATTTT. This codes for CASSLGGPSGRALSTDTQYF.

V gene TRBV12-3 or TRBV12-4 combines with J gene TRBJ2-1; D is ambiguous. The CDR3 length is 12 residues. V dropped 3 bases and J dropped 10 bases, with 10 bases sitting between them. The CDR3 region has the DNA TGTGCCAGCAGTTTCTTGCAGGTCGAGCAGTTCTTC. This gives the protein CASSFLQVEQFF.

The genes are TRBV28 and TRBJ2-4; 11 bases are shared with TRBD1. This CDR3 comprises 14 residues. Germline V gene sequence: CDR1 MDHEN, CDR2 SYDVKM. After removal of 6 bases from V and 9 bases from J, the junction contained 7 bases not matched to a gene. The CDR3 loop reads CASSRTGGVVIQYF. CDR3 bases: TGTGCCAGCAGCCGGACAGGGGGCGTCGTCATTCAGTACTTC.

The chain employs TRBV30 and TRBJ1-1, with TRBD1 matching 8 bases. With 1 base clipped from V and 5 bases from J, the junction kept 6 bases outside the gene matches. This CDR3 spans 14 amino acids. The germline V gene encodes CDR1 GTSNPN and CDR2 SVGIG (reference sequence). The chain's CDR3 is CAWSETTGVTEAFF. CDR3 sequence (DNA): TGTGCCTGGAGTGAGACGACAGGGGTGACTGAAGCTTTCTTT. Supplemented by reference TRBV30 and TRBJ1-1, the full variable domain reads SQTIHQWPATLVQPVGSPLSLECTVEGTSNPNLYWYRQAAGRGLQLLFYSVGIGQISSEVPQNLSASRPQDRQFILSSKKLLLSDSGFYLCAWSETTGVTEAFFGQGTRLTVV.

This rearrangement joins TRBV7-9 to TRBJ1-2; possibly TRBD1 for D (5 bases). The length of the CDR3 is 14 residues. Germline assignment: CDR1 SEHNR and CDR2 FQNEAQ (reference sequence). The ends were cut back, 4 bases at V and 0 bases at J, with 9 bases in the middle. The DNA of the CDR3 is TGTGCCAGCAGCTCGGGAGGGGCTAACTATGGCTACACCTTC. It translates to CASSSGGANYGYTF.

This clone appeared a single time. V usage is TRBV6-5 and J usage is TRBJ1-4; D not resolved. The germline V gene encodes CDR1 MNHEY and CDR2 SVGAGI. Trimming left V 0 bases short and J 7 bases short, with 12 bases between. This CDR3 region has 15 residues. The CDR3 nucleotides read TGTGCCAGCAGTTACTCGTCCCCCCTCGGTGAAAAACTGTTTTTT. Its protein is CASSYSSPLGEKLFF.

The chain carries TRBV3-1 (or the pseudogene TRBV3-2) and TRBJ1-5; maybe TRBD1 (5 bases). This CDR3 has 15 residues. CDR1 is LGHDT and CDR2 is YNNKEL in the germline V gene (reference sequence). With 0 bases removed from V and 2 bases from J, the gap between germline ends came to 8 bases. The CDR3 DNA is TGTGCCAGCAGCCAAGATCTAGGGGGCAATCAGCCCCAGCATTTT. Encoded protein: CASSQDLGGNQPQHF.

The sample holds one count of this clone. V usage is TRBV6-5 and J usage is TRBJ2-3, with D possibly being TRBD2 (6 bases). V lost 2 bases to trimming and J lost 0 bases, with 9 bases between them. The CDR3 loop spans 15 amino acids. Looked up from germline, CDR1 is MNHEY and CDR2 is SVGAGI. The CDR3 is CASSYARESTDTQYF. DNA of the CDR3: TGTGCCAGCAGTTACGCACGGGAGAGCACAGATACGCAGTATTTT.

The chain combines TRBV5-4 with TRBJ2-3; 11 bases are shared with TRBD2. The germline V gene encodes CDR1 SGHNT and CDR2 YYREEE (reference sequence). This CDR3 comprises 15 residues. The junction had 2 bases not matched to a gene; V was cut back by 4 bases and J by 1 base. This chain's CDR3 is CASSPGLAGTDTQYF. CDR3 nucleotides: TGTGCCAGCAGCCCGGGACTAGCGGGCACAGATACGCAGTATTTT.

The chain couples TRBV4-1 to TRBJ2-4; 9 positions agree with TRBD2. The CDR3 sequence is 15 residues long. The germline V gene has CDR1 MGHRA and CDR2 YSYEKL. Unmatched junction bases numbered 6, after V lost 3 bases and J lost 6 bases. CDR3: CASSQGLAEINIQYF. The CDR3 DNA reads as TGCGCCAGCAGCCAGGGACTAGCTGAAATAAACATTCAGTACTTC.

The chain carries TRBV28 and TRBJ1-5, with D possibly matching TRBD1 (5 bases). The V and J ends lost 3 bases and 4 bases respectively, with 16 bases between them. The CDR3 loop spans 16 amino acids. The germline CDR1 and CDR2 sequences are MDHEN and SYDVKM. The CDR3 DNA is TGTGCCAGCAGTTTCAGTTTGCGGGGACGTAATCAGCCCCAGCATTTT. Amino acid sequence: CASSFSLRGRNQPQHF.

The rearrangement uses TRBV12-3 or TRBV12-4 and TRBJ2-1; D gene ambiguous. V lost 8 bases and J lost 3, with 11 bases in between. The CDR3 contains 13 residues. The CDR3 protein is CASGDNDYNEQFF. The CDR3 coding sequence is TGTGCCAGCGGCGATAATGACTACAATGAGCAGTTCTTC.

This chain links TRBV4-2 with TRBJ2-2, with D perhaps being TRBD1 or TRBD2 (5 bases each). This CDR3 spans 18 amino acids. Germline CDR1 is LGHNA and CDR2 is YNFKEQ. Trimming cost V 5 bases and J 0 bases, with 19 bases left between them. CDR3 loop: CASSSIPGTVANTGELFF. The CDR3 DNA follows: TGTGCCAGCAGCTCTATACCCGGGACGGTCGCGAACACCGGGGAGCTGTTTTTT.

V and J are TRBV10-3 and TRBJ1-4; D is uncertain. V gave up 3 bases and J gave up 0 bases, with 14 bases separating them. Germline V gene data show CDR1 as ENHRY and CDR2 as SYGVKD. CDR3 length equals 17 residues. CDR3 DNA: TGTGCCATCAGTGATTCTCTTGGGGTTGCAACTAATGAAAAACTGTTTTTT. Its translation is CAISDSLGVATNEKLFF.

This chain uses TRBV5-1 with TRBJ2-5; D might be TRBD1 or TRBD2, each matching 5 bases. The germline V gene encodes CDR1 SGHRS and CDR2 YFSETQ. Trimming cost V 4 bases and J 1 base, with 11 bases left between them. This CDR3 comprises 14 residues. This CDR3 is CASSVGRTQETQYF. CDR3 DNA sequence: TGCGCCAGCAGCGTGGGACGGACCCAAGAGACCCAGTACTTC.

V is TRBV6-4 and J is TRBJ2-2, with TRBD1 identical over 10 bases. CDR3 length: 16 residues. The V segment lost 5 bases and the J segment 0 bases; nucleotides outside the gene matches: 3. Germline V gene data show CDR1 as MRHNA and CDR2 as SNTAGT. The DNA of the CDR3 is TGTGCCAGCAGTCCCGGGACAGGGGCGAACACCGGGGAGCTGTTTTTT. Residues: CASSPGTGANTGELFF.

The chain is built from TRBV6-1 and TRBJ2-7; D unresolved. The V end was cut by 1 base, the J end by 0 bases, with 10 bases between. The CDR3 has 15 amino acids. Germline-derived CDR1 and CDR2 are MNHNS and SASEGT. CDR3 loop: CASSEGLSPSYEQYF. CDR3 sequence (DNA): TGTGCCAGCAGTGAAGGCCTCAGCCCCTCCTACGAGCAGTACTTC.

This rearrangement joins TRBV5-6 to TRBJ1-1; 10 positions match TRBD1. This CDR3 is built from 15 residues. Germline CDR1 and CDR2: SGHDT and YYEEEE. Unmatched junction bases numbered 11, after V lost 7 bases and J lost 5 bases. CDR3 coding DNA: TGTGCCAGCGGGCCAGACAGGGGGCGCAGGACTGAAGCTTTCTTT. Translated: CASGPDRGRRTEAFF.

The chain carries TRBV6-6 and TRBJ2-3; D uncertain. The V gene lost 2 bases and the J gene lost 0 bases, with 9 bases spanning the gap. This CDR3 has 15 amino acids. Germline CDR1 MNHNY, CDR2 SVGAGI (reference sequence). This chain's CDR3 is CASSYGHTSTDTQYF. The CDR3 bases are TGTGCCAGCAGTTACGGTCACACTAGCACAGATACGCAGTATTTT.

This chain links TRBV6-6 with TRBJ2-6, with TRBD2 as a possible D gene (6 bases). The V gene lost 5 bases and the J gene lost 4 bases, with 24 bases spanning the gap. The CDR3 contains 19 residues. Germline V gene lookup returns CDR1 MNHNY and CDR2 SVGAGI (reference sequence). CDR3 DNA sequence: TGTGCCAGCAGTCACCCCCTGGGACTCGGTTGGGGCGGGGCCAACGTCCTGACTTTC. It yields the protein CASSHPLGLGWGGANVLTF.

This chain connects TRBV28 to TRBJ1-2; 9 bases agree with TRBD1. Germline loops: CDR1 MDHEN, CDR2 SYDVKM. V lost 8 bases and J lost 2; bases outside the gene matches: 9. CDR3 size: 15 residues. CDR3 amino acids: CASAIQGATNYGYTF. CDR3 DNA: TGTGCCAGCGCCATACAGGGGGCTACAAACTATGGCTACACCTTC.

The V gene is TRBV5-4, the J gene TRBJ2-1; 8 bases agree with TRBD2. The V segment lost 4 bases and the J segment 1 base; nucleotides outside the gene matches: 10. Germline lookup yields CDR1 SGHNT and CDR2 YYREEE (reference sequence). This CDR3 comprises 17 residues. CDR3 bases: TGTGCCAGCAGCCCCCCTCGCTCTAGCGGGTCCTACAATGAGCAGTTCTTC. Protein sequence: CASSPPRSSGSYNEQFF.